The T cell receptor beta chain under discussion was sequenced for a study of tumor-infiltrating lymphocytes in primary liver carcinoma. CDR1 is SGHAT and CDR2 is FQNNGV in the germline V gene. The germline V and J ends were trimmed by 5 bases and 7 bases, with 18 bases remaining between them. The CDR3 sequence is 15 residues long. Germline DNA was also extracted, and blood RNA was taken from unsorted whole blood. Constant-region priming of approximately 500 ng total RNA yielded TCR beta cDNA. Library construction for TCR beta comprised three nested multiplex PCR rounds performed with slightly modified ARM-PCR. Both of the initial two PCR rounds ran for nine to ten cycles and employed TRBV1-TRBV30 forward primers alongside a C-beta reverse primer. MiXCR, run by TCRdb on the multiplex PCR reads, gives a single entry per CDR3 protein. The sample includes about 180,000 distinct CDR3 sequences, about 60% of them seen just once.

The source material was peripheral blood. This clonotype was obtained from a man between 35 and 55 years old with primary liver carcinoma and hepatitis B virus infection. The chain uses TRBV11-2 and TRBJ2-1; D not resolved. The CDR3 reads CASSPGAACLNEQFF. In DNA, the CDR3 is TGTGCCAGCAGCCCCGGAGCAGCGTGCTTAAATGAGCAGTTCTTC.